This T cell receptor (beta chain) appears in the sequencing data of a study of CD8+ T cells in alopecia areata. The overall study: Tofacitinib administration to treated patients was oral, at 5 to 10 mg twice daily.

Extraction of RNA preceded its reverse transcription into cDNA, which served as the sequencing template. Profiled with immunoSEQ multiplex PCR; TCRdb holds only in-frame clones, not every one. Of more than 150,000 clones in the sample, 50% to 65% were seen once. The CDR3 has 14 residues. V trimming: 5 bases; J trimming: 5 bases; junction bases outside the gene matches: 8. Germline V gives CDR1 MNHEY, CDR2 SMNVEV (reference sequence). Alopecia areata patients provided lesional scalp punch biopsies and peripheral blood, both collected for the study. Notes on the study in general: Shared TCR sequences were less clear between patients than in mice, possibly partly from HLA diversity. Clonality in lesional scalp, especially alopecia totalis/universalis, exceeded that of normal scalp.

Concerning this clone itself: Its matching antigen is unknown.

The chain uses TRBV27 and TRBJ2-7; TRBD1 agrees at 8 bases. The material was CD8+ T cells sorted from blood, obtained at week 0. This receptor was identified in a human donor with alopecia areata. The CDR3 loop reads CASSPRTGRDEQYF. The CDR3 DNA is TGTGCCAGCAGTCCCCGGACAGGGCGGGACGAGCAGTACTTC.